Here is one T cell receptor (beta chain) with its context. The data were taken from a study of blood T cell repertoires in COVID-19. In germline, CDR1 is LGHDT, CDR2 YNNKEL (reference sequence). This CDR3 has 15 amino acids. The ends were cut back, 6 bases at V and 2 bases at J, with 14 bases in the middle. The data were produced by immunoSEQ multiplex PCR, yet TCRdb's version contains in-frame clones alone and is incomplete. The table has about 240,000 clones, around 86% seen once; the top ten hold approximately 3.5%. The receptor was isolated from a woman between 35 and 50 years old with acute COVID-19. The gene calls are TRBV3-1 (or the pseudogene TRBV3-2) and TRBJ2-1; D call uncertain. The source material was PBMCs or T cells enriched from blood (not recorded which). DNA of the CDR3: TGTGCCAGCAGAGAGACTCGCCAAACCTACAATGAGCAGTTCTTC. Translated, it gives CASRETRQTYNEQFF.